The entry that follows covers one T cell receptor beta chain sequence. Its specificity is not known. The CDR3 length is 17 residues. CDR1 and CDR2 (germline): MGHRA, YSYEKL. Trimming removed 1 base at V and 2 bases at J, with 15 bases between. These data come from a study of CD8+ T cells in alopecia areata. Study summary: Tofacitinib was taken orally by treated patients, and the dose was 5 to 10 mg twice daily.

Treatment here: oral pan-JAK inhibitor, 5-10 mg twice daily. Extracted RNA was reverse transcribed into cDNA, the sequencing template. Here immunoSEQ multiplex PCR was the method, and the copy in TCRdb shows in-frame clones only, minus some. The sample gives fewer than 150,000 clones, approximately 55% of which show up once; roughly 3.5% is in the top ten. Whole-study results and caveats: Given one nonresponder, whether baseline CD8+ expansion relates to response remains uncertain.

The sequence was obtained from a human donor with alopecia areata. This rearrangement joins TRBV4-1 to TRBJ1-5, with D tentatively TRBD1 (5 bases). Sequencing was performed on CD4+ T cells sorted from blood, taken at week 24, from a patient treated with tofacitinib. DNA for the CDR3: TGCGCCAGCAGCCAAGGGGAGAGGGGTGTGGGCAATCAGCCCCAGCATTTT. This encodes CASSQGERGVGNQPQHF.